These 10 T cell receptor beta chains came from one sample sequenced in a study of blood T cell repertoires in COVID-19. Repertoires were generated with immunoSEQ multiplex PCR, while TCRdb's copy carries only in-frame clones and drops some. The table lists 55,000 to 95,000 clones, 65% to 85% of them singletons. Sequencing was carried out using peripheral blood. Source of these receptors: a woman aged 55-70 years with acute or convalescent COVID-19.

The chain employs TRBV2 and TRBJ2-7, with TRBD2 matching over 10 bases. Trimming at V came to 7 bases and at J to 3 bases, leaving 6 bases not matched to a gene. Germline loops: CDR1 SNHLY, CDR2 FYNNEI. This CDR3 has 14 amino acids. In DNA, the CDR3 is TGTGCCAGCATTCTCGGACTAGCGGACTACGAGCAGTACTTC. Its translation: CASILGLADYEQYF.

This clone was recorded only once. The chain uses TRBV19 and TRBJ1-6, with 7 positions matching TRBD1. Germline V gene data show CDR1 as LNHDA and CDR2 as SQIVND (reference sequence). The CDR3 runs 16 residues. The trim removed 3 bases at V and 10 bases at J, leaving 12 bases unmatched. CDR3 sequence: CASSMPGQASGSPLHF. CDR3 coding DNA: TGTGCCAGTAGTATGCCCGGACAGGCGTCGGGGTCACCCCTCCACTTT.

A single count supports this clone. This CDR3 reads CASSSEGAAKNIQYF. The CDR3 nucleotides read TGTGCCAGCAGCTCGGAGGGGGCAGCCAAAAACATTCAGTACTTC. The chain links TRBV5-4 to TRBJ2-4, with D maybe TRBD1 (7 bases). From germline, CDR1 is SGHNT and CDR2 YYREEE (reference sequence). This CDR3 contains 15 residues. The V end lost 3 bases, the J end lost 0 bases, and 10 bases lay between the germline ends.

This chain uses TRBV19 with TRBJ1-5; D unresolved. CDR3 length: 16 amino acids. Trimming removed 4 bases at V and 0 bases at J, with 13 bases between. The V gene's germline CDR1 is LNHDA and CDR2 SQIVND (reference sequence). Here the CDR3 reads CASSNLFRYSNQPQHF. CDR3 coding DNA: TGTGCCAGTAGTAACTTGTTCCGGTATAGCAATCAGCCCCAGCATTTT.

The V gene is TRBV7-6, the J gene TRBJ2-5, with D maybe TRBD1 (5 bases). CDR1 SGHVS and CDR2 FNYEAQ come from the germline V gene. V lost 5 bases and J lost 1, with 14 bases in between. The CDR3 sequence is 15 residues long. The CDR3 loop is CASSVMGQVQETQYF. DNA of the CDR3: TGTGCCAGCAGCGTGATGGGGCAGGTCCAAGAGACCCAGTACTTC. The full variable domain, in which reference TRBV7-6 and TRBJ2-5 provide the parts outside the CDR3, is GAGVSQSPRYKVTKRGQDVALRCDPISGHVSLYWYRQALGQGPEFLTYFNYEAQQDKSGLPNDRFSAERPEGSISTLTIQRTEQRDSAMYRCASSVMGQVQETQYFGPGTRLLVL.

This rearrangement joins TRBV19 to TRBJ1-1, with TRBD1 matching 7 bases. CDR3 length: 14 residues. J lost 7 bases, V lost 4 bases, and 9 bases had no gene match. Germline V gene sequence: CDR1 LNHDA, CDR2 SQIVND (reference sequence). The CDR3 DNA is TGTGCCAGTAGTACACAGGGGTCTATGGTTGAAGCTTTCTTT. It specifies CASSTQGSMVEAFF.

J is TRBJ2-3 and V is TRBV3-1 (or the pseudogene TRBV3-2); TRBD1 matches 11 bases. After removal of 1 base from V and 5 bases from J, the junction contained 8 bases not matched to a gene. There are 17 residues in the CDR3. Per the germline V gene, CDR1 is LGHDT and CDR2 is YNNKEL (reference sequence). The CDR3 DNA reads TGTGCCAGCAGCCAAGCCCGGACAGGGGGCGCGGTAGATACGCAGTATTTT. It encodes CASSQARTGGAVDTQYF.

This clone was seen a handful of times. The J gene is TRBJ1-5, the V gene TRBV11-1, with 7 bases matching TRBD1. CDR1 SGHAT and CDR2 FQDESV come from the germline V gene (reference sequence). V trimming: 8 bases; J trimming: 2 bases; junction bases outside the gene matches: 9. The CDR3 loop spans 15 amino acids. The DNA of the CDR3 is TGTGCCAGCTACCTCGCGGGACAGCGCAATCAGCCCCAGCATTTT. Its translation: CASYLAGQRNQPQHF.

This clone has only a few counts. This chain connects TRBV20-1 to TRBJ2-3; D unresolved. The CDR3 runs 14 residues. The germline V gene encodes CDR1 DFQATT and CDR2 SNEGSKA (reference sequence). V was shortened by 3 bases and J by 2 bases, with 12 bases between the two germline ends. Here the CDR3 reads CSASVDTHTDTQYF. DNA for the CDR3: TGCAGTGCTAGTGTTGACACCCACACAGATACGCAGTATTTT.

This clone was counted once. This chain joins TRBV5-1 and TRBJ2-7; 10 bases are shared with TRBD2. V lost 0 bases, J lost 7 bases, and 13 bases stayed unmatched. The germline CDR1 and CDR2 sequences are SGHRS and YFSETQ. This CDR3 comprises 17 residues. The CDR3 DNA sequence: TGCGCCAGCAGCTTGGGTCGTATTGAACTAGCGGGAATGGAGCAGTACTTC. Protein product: CASSLGRIELAGMEQYF.